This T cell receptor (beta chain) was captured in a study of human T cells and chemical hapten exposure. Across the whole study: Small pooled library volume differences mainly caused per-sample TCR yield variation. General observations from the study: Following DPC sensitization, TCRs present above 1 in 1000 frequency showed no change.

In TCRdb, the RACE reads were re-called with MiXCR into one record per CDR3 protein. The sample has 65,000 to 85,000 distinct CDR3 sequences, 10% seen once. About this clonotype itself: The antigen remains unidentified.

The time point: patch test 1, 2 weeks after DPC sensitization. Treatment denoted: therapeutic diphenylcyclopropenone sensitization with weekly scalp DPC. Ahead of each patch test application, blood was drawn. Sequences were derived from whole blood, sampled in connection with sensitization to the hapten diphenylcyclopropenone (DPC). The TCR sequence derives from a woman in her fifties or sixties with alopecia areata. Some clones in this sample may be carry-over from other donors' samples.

CDR3: CASSSRRGDYNEQFF. The CDR3 DNA is TGTGCCAGCAGCTCGCGGAGGGGGGACTACAATGAGCAGTTCTTC. The V call is TRBV11-2, the J call TRBJ2-1; D may correspond to TRBD1 or TRBD2 (6 bases each). CDR3 size: 15 residues. The V gene's germline CDR1 is SGHAT and CDR2 FQNNGV. V lost 4 bases to trimming and J lost 3 bases, with 13 bases between them.